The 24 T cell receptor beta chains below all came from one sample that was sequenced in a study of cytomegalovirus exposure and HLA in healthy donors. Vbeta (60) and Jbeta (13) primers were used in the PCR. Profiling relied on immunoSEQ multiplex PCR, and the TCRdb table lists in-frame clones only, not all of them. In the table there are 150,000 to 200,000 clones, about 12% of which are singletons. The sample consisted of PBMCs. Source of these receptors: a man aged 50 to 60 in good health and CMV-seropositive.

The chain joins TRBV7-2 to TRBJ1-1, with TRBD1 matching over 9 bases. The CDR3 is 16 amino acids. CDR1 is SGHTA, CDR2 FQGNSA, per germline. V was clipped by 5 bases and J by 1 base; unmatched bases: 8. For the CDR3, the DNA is TGTGCCAGCAGCGCCGGGGGACAGGGCGCGAACACTGAAGCTTTCTTT. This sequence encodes CASSAGGQGANTEAFF.

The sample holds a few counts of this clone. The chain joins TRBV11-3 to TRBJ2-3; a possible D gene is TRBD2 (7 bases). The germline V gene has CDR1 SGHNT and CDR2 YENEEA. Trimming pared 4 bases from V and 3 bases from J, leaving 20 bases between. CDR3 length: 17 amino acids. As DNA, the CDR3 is TGTGCCAGCAGCTCGAGGGGGGGGGCGTCCGTGACAGATACGCAGTATTTT. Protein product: CASSSRGGASVTDTQYF.

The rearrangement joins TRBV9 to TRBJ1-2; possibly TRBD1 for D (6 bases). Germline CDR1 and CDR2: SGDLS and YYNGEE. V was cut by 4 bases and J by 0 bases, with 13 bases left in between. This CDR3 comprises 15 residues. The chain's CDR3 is CASSFSGHPNYGYTF. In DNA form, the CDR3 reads TGTGCCAGCAGCTTTTCGGGACACCCTAACTATGGCTACACCTTC.

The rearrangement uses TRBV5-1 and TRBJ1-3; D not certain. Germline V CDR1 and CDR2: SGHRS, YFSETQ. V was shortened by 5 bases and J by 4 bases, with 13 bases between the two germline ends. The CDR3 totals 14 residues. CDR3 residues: CASSEGTIGNTIYF. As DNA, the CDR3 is TGCGCCAGCAGTGAGGGAACGATCGGAAACACCATATATTTT.

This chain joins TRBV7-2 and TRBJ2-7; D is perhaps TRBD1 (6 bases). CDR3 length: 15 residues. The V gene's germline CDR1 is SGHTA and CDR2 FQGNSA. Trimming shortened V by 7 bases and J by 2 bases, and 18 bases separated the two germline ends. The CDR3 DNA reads TGTGCCAGCACCCCTTATCAGGGGACAACCTACGAGCAGTACTTC. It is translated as CASTPYQGTTYEQYF.

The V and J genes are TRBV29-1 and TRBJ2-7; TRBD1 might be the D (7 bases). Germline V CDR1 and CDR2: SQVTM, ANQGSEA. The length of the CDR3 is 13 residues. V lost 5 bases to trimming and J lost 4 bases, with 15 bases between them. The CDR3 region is CSVPTGRLYEQYF. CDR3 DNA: TGCAGCGTTCCGACAGGGAGGCTTTACGAGCAGTACTTC.

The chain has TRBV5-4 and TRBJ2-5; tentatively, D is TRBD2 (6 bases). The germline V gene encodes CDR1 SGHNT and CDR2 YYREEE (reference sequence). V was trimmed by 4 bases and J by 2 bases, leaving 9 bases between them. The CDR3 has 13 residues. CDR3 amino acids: CASSISGQETQYF. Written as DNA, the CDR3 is TGTGCCAGCAGCATTAGCGGACAAGAGACCCAGTACTTC.

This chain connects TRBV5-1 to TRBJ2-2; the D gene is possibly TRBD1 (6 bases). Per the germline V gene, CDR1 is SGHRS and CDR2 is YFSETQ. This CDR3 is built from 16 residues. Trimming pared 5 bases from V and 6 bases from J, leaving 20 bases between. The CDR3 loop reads CASRRSQGPGAGELFF. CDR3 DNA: TGCGCCAGCAGGCGCAGTCAGGGGCCCGGGGCCGGGGAGCTGTTTTTT.

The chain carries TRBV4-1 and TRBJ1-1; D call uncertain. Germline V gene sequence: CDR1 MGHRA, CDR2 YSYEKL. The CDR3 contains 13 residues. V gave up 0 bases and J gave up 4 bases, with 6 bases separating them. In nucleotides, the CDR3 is TGCGCCAGCAGCCAAGATCGGGGCACTGAAGCTTTCTTT. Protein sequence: CASSQDRGTEAFF.

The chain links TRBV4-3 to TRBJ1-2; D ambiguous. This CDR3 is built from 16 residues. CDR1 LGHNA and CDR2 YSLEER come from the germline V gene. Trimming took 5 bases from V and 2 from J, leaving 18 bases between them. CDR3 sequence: CASSKVGVGGNYGYTF. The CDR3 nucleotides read TGCGCCAGCAGCAAGGTGGGAGTTGGAGGGAACTATGGCTACACCTTC.

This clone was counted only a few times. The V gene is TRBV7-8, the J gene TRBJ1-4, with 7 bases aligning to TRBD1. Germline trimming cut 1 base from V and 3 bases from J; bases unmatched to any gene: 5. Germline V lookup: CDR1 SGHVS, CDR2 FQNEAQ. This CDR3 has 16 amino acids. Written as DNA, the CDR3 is TGTGCCAGCAGCTTAGGCAGGGGGTCAGCTAATGAAAAACTGTTTTTT. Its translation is CASSLGRGSANEKLFF.

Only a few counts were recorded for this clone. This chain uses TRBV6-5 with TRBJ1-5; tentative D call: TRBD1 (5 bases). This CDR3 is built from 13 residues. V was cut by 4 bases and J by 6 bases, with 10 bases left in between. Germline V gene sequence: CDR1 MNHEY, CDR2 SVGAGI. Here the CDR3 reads CASSFIGGQPQHF. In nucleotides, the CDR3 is TGTGCCAGCAGTTTTATCGGGGGTCAGCCCCAGCATTTT.

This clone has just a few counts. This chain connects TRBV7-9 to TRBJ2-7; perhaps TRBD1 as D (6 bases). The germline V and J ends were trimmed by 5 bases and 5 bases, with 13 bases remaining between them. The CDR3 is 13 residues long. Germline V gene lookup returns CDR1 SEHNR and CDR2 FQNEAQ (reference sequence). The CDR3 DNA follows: TGTGCCAGCAGCGAGGACAGTTTTGACGAGCAGTACGTC. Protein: CASSEDSFDEQYV.

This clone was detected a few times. As DNA, the CDR3 is TGTGCCAGCAGCGCTAACCACCCTGGACTAGCGGGGCCAGATACGCAGTATTTT. Its protein is CASSANHPGLAGPDTQYF. V and J are TRBV2 and TRBJ2-3; 12 bases map to TRBD2. The CDR3 runs to 18 residues. Germline trimming cut 6 bases from V and 4 bases from J; bases unmatched to any gene: 14. Germline lookup yields CDR1 SNHLY and CDR2 FYNNEI.

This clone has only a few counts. Here the CDR3 reads CAISGPTGAGNTIYF. Here the CDR3 DNA reads TGTGCCATCAGTGGCCCGACAGGGGCTGGAAACACCATATATTTT. The chain joins TRBV10-3 to TRBJ1-3; 8 bases are shared with TRBD1. J lost 2 bases, V lost 4 bases, and 4 bases had no gene match. The CDR3 covers 15 residues. Germline lookup yields CDR1 ENHRY and CDR2 SYGVKD.

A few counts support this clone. The CDR3 nucleotides are TGCGCCAGCAGCCCAGACTTAAGGACAATGAACACTGAAGCTTTCTTT. This gives the protein CASSPDLRTMNTEAFF. The chain joins TRBV4-3 to TRBJ1-1, with D possibly TRBD1 on 5 matching bases. Germline CDR1 is LGHNA and CDR2 is YSLEER. The ends were cut back, 4 bases at V and 0 bases at J, with 15 bases in the middle. The CDR3 consists of 16 residues.

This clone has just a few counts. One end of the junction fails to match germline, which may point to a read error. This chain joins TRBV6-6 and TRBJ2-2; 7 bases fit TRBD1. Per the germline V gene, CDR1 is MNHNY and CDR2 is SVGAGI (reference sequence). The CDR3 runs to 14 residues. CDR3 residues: CASSLTGAPGELFF. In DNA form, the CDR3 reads TGTGCCAGCAGTCTTACAGGGGCTCCCGGGGAGTTGTTTTTT.

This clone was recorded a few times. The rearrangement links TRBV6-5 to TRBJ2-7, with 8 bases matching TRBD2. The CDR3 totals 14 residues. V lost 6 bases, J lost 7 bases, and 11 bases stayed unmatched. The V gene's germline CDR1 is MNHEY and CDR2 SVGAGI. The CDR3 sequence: CASSSRGGFEEQYF. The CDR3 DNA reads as TGTGCCAGCAGCTCCCGGGGGGGTTTCGAAGAGCAGTACTTC.

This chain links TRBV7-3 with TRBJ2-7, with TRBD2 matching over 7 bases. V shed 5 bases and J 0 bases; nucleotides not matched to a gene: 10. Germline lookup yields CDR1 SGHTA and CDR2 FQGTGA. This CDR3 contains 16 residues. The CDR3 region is CASSVPGLVDSYEQYF. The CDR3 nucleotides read TGTGCCAGCAGCGTCCCAGGACTAGTAGACTCCTACGAGCAGTACTTC.

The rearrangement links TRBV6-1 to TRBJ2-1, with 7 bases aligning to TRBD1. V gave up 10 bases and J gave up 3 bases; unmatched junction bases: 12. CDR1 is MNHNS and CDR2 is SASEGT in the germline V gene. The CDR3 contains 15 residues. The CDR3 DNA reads TGTGCCATCAAAGGGACAGCGATTTTCTACAATGAGCAGTTCTTC. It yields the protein CAIKGTAIFYNEQFF.

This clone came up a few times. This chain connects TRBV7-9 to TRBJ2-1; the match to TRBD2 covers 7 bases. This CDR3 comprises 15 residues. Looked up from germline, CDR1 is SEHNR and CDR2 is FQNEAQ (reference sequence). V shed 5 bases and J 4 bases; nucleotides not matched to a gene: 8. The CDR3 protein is CASSVTSPAYNEQFF. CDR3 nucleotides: TGTGCCAGCAGCGTGACTAGCCCTGCTTACAATGAGCAGTTCTTC.

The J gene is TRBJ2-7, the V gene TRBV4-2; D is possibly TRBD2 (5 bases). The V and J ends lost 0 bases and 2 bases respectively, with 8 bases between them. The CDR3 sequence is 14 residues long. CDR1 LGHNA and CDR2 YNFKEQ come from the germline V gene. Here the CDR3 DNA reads TGTGCCAGCAGCCAAGATCGGGATGCCTACGAGCAGTACTTC. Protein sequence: CASSQDRDAYEQYF.

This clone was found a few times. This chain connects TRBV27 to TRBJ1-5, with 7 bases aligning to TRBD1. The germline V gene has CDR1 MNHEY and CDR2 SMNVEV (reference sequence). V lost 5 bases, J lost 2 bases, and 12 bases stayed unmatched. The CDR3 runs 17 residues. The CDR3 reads CASSRVQGRSGNQPQHF. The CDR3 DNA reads TGTGCCAGCAGTAGGGTACAGGGGCGGTCAGGCAATCAGCCCCAGCATTTT.

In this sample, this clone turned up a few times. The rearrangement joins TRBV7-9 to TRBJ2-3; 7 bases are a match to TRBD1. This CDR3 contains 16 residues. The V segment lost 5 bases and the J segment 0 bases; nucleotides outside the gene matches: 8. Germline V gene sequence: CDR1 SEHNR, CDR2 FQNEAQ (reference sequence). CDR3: CASSPTGTVSTDTQYF. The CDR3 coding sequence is TGTGCCAGCAGCCCTACTGGGACAGTGAGCACAGATACGCAGTATTTT.